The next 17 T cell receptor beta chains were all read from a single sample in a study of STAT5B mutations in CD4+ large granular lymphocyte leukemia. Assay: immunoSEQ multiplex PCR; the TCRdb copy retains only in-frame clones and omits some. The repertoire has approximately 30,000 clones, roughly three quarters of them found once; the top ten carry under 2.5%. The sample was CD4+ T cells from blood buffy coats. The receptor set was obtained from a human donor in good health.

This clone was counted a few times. CDR3 residues: CASSWSVFTDTQYF. CDR3 DNA: TGCGCCAGCAGCTGGTCCGTCTTCACAGATACGCAGTATTTT. The rearrangement links TRBV5-1 to TRBJ2-3; D unresolved. CDR3 length: 14 amino acids. The V gene lost 3 bases and the J gene lost 2 bases, with 10 bases spanning the gap. Germline lookup yields CDR1 SGHRS and CDR2 YFSETQ.

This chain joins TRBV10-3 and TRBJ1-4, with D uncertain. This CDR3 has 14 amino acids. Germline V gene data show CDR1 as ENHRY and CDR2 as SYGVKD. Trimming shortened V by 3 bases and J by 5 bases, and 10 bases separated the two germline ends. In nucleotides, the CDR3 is TGTGCCATCAGTGATGGGAGATTGAATGAAAAACTGTTTTTT. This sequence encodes CAISDGRLNEKLFF.

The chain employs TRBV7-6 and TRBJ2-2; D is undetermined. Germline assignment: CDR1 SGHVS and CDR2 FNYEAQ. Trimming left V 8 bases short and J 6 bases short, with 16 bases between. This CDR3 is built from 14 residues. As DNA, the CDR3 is TGTGCCAGCGGATGGGATCCCGGGTCCGGGGAGCTGTTTTTT. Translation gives CASGWDPGSGELFF.

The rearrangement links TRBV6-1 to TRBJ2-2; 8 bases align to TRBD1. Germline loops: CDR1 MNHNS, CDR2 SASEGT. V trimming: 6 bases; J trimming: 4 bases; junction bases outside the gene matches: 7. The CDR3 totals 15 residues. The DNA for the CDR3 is TGTGCCAGCAGACAGACAGGGGCTACCACCGGGGAGCTGTTTTTT. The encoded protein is CASRQTGATTGELFF.

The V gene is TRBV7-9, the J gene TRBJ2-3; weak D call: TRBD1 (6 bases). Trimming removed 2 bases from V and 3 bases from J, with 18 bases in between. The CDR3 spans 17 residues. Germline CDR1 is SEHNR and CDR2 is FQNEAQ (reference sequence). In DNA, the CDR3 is TGTGCCAGCAGCTTACTTAAAGGGGGAATAAGGACAGATACGCAGTATTTT. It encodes CASSLLKGGIRTDTQYF.

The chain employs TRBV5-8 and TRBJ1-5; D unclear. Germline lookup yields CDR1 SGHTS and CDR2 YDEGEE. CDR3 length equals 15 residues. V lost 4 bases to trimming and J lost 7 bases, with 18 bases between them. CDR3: CASSGGMREGQPQHF. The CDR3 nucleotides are TGTGCCAGCAGCGGTGGGATGAGGGAGGGACAGCCCCAGCATTTT.

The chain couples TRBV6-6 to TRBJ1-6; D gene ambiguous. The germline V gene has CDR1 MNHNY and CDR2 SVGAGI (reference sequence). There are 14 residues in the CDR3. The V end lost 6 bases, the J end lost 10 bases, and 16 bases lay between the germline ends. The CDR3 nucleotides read TGTGCCAGCAGCTCCCCCCGGGTCCGGTCACCCCTCCACTTT. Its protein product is CASSSPRVRSPLHF.

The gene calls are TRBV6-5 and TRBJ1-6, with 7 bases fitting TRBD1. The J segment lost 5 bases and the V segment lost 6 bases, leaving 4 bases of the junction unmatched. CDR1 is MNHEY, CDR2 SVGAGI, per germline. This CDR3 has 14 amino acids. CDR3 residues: CASREGADNSPLHF. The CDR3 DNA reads TGTGCCAGCAGAGAGGGGGCCGATAATTCACCCCTCCACTTT.

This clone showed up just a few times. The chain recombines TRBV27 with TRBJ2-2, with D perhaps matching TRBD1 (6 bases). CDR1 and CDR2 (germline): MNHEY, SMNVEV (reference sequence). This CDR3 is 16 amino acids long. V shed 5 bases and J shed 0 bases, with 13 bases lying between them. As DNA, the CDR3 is TGTGCCAGCAGTGTCACAGGGCACGCGAACACCGGGGAGCTGTTTTTT. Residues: CASSVTGHANTGELFF.

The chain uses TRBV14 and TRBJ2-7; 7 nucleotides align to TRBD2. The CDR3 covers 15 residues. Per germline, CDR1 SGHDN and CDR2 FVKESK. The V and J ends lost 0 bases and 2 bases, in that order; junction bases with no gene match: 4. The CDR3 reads CASSQDWGGAYEQYF. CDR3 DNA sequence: TGTGCCAGCAGCCAAGATTGGGGGGGAGCCTACGAGCAGTACTTC.

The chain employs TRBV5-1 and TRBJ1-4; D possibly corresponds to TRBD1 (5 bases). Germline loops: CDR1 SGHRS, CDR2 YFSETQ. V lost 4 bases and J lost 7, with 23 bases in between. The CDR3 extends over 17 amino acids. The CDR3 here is CASSHLGRGGISEKLFF. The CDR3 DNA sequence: TGCGCCAGCAGCCACCTCGGGAGGGGCGGCATTTCTGAAAAACTGTTTTTT.

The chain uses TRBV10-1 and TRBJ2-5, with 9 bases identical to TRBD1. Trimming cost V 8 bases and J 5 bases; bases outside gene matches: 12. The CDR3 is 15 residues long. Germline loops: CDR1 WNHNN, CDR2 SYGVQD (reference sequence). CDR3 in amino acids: CASGAGQGPRETQYF. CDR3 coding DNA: TGCGCCAGCGGTGCGGGACAGGGTCCAAGGGAGACCCAGTACTTC.

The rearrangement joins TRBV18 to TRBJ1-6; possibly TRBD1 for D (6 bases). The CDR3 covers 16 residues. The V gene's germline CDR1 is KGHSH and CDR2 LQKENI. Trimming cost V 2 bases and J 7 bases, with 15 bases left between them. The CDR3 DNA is TGTGCCAGCTCACCAATGAGGGGGGCGAGGAATTCACCCCTCCACTTT. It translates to CASSPMRGARNSPLHF.

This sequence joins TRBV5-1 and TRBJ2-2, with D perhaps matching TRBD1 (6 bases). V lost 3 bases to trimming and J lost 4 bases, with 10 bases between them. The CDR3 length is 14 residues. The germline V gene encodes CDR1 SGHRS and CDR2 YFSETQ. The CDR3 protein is CASSWDKSTGELFF. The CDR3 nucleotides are TGCGCCAGCAGCTGGGACAAATCCACCGGGGAGCTGTTTTTT.

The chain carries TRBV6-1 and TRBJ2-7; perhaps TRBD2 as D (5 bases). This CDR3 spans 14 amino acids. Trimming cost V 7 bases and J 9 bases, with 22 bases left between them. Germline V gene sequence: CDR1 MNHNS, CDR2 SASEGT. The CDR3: CASKPLVTEGRQYF. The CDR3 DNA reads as TGTGCCAGCAAACCACTAGTAACAGAAGGCCGGCAGTACTTC.

The CDR3 DNA is TGTGCCAGCAGCGTAGACAGGTTAAGGGAGACCCAGTACTTC. Translation gives CASSVDRLRETQYF. This chain connects TRBV9 to TRBJ2-5; D is perhaps TRBD1 (5 bases). The V end was cut by 0 bases, the J end by 5 bases, with 11 bases between. The CDR3 runs to 14 residues. Germline V gene lookup returns CDR1 SGDLS and CDR2 YYNGEE.

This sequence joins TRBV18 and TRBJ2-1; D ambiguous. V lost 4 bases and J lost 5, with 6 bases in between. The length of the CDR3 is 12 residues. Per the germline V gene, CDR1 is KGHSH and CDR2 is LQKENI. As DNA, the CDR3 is TGTGCCAGCTCACTTAGCCACAATGAGCAGTTCTTC. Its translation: CASSLSHNEQFF.